This T cell receptor beta chain originates from a study of neurological immune-mediated disorders. A single record per CDR3 protein comes from TCRdb applying MiXCR to the 5' RACE reads. Of some 48,000 distinct CDR3 sequences listed, around 12% are singletons. This clonotype was seen only a few times. With 5 bases removed from V and 11 bases from J, the gap between germline ends came to 18 bases. CDR3 length equals 14 residues. Germline-derived CDR1 and CDR2 are SGHVS and FQNEAQ. Time point given: longitudinal time-point 2. The receptor's source is a male donor with HTLV-1-associated myelopathy (HAM/TSP). The sequenced sample consisted of PBMCs. The chain uses TRBV7-8 and TRBJ1-4; tentatively, D is TRBD1 (5 bases). This CDR3 is CASSQGTAVGKLFF. The CDR3 bases are TGTGCCAGCAGCCAAGGGACTGCTGTTGGGAAACTGTTTTTT.